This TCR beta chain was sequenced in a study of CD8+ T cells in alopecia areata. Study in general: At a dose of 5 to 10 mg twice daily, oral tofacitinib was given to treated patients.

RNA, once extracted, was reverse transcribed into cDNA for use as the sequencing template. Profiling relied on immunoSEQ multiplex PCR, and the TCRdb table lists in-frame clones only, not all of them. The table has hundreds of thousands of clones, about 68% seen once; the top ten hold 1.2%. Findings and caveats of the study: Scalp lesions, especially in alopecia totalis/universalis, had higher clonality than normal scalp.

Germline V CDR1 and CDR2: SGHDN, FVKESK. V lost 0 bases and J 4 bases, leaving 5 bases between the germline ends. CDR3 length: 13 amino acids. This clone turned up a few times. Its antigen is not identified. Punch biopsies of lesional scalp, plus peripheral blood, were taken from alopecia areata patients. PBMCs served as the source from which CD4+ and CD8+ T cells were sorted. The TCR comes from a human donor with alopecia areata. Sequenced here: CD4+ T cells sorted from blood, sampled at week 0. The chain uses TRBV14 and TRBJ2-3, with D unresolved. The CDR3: CASSQELADTQYF. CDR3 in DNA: TGTGCCAGCAGCCAAGAGCTGGCAGATACGCAGTATTTT. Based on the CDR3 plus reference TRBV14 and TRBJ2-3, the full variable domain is EAGVTQFPSHSVIEKGQTVTLRCDPISGHDNLYWYRRVMGKEIKFLLHFVKESKQDESGMPNNRFLAERTGGTYSTLKVQPAELEDSGVYFCASSQELADTQYFGPGTRLTVL.